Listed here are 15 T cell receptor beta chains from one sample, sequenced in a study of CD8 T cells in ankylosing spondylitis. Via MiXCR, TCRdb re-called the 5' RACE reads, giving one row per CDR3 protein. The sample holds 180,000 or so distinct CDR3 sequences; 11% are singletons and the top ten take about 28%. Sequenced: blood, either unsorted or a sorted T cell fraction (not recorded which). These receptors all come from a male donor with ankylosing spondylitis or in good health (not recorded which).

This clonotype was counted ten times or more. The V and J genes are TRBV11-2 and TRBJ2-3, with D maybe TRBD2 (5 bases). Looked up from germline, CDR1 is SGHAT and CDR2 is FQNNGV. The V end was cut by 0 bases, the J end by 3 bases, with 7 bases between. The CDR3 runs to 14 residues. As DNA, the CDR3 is TGTGCCAGCAGCTTAGATCCGGGAACAGATACGCAGTATTTT. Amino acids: CASSLDPGTDTQYF. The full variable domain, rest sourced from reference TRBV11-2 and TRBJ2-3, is EAGVAQSPRYKIIEKRQSVAFWCNPISGHATLYWYQQILGQGPKLLIQFQNNGVVDDSQLPKDRFSAERLKGVDSTLKIQPAKLEDSAVYLCASSLDPGTDTQYFGPGTRLTVL.

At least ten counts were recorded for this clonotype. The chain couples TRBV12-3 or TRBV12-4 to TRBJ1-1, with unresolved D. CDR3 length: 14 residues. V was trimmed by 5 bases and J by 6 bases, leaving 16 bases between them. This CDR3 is CASSPLNSGAEAFF. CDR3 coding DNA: TGTGCCAGCAGTCCCTTGAACTCGGGAGCTGAAGCTTTCTTT.

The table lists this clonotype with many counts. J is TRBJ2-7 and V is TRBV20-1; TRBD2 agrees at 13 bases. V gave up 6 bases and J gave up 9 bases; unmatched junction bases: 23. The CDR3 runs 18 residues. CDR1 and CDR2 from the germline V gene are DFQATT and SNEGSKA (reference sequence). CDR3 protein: CSANPLGLAGAGTGVQYF. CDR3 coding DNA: TGCAGTGCCAACCCCCTAGGACTAGCGGGAGCAGGAACAGGGGTGCAGTACTTC.

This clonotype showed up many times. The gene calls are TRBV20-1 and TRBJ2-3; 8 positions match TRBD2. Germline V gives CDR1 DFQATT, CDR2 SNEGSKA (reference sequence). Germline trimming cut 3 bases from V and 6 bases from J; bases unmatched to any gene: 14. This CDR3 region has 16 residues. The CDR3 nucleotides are TGCAGTGCTAGTCGGGGGGGGATTTCTAGTACCGATACGCAGTATTTT. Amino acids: CSASRGGISSTDTQYF.

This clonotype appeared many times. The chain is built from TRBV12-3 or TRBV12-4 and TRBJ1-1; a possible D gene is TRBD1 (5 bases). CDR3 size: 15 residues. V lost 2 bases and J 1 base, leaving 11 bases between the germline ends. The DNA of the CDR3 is TGTGCCAGCAGTTTACCGGGGCTTGAGAACACTGAAGCTTTCTTT. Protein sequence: CASSLPGLENTEAFF.

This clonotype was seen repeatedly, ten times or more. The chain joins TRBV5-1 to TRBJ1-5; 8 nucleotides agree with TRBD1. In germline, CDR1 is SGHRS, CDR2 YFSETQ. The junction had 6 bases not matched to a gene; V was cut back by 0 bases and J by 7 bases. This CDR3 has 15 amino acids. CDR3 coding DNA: TGCGCCAGCAGCTTGGGGACAGGGAGAGGACAGCCCCAGCATTTT. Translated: CASSLGTGRGQPQHF.

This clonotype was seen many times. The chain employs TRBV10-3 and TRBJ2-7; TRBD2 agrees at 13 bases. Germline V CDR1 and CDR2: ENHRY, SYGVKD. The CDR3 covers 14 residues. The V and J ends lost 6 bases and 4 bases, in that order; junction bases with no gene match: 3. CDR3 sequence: CAISGLAGDYEQYF. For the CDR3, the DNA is TGTGCCATCAGCGGACTAGCGGGAGATTACGAGCAGTACTTC.

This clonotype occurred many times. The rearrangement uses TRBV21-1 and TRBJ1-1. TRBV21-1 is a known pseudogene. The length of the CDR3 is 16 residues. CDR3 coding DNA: TGTGCCAGCAGCAAAGCTCCAGGGCTGGGGAACACTGAAGCTTTCTTT. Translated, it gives CASSKAPGLGNTEAFF.

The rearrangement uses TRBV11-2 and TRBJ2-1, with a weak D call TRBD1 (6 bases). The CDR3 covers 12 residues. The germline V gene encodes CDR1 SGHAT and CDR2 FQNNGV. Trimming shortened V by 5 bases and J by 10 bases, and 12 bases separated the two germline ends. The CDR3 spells CASSPFQGEQFF. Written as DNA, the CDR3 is TGTGCCAGCAGCCCTTTCCAGGGGGAGCAGTTCTTC.

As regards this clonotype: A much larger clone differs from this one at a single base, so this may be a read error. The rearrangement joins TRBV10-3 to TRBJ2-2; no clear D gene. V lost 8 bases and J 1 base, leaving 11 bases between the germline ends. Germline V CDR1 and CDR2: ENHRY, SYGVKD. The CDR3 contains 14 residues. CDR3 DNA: TGTGCCATCTCTCCCGATGGGAACACCGGGGAGCTGTTTTTT. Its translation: CAISPDGNTGELFF.

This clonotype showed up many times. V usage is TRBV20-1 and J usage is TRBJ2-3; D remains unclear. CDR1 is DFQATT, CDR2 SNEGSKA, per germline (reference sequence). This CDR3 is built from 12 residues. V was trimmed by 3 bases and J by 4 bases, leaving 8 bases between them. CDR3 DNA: TGCAGTGCTAGTATAGTCTCAGATACGCAGTATTTT. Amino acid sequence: CSASIVSDTQYF.

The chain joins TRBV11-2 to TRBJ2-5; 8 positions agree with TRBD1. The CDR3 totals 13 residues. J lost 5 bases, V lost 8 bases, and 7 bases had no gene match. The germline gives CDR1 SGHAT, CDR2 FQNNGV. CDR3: CASAKTGAETQYF. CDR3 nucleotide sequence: TGTGCCAGCGCCAAGACAGGGGCCGAGACCCAGTACTTC.

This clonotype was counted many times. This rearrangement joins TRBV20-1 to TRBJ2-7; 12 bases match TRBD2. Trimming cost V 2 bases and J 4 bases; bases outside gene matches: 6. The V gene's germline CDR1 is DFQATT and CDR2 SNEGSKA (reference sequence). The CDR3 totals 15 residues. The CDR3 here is CSARSGLAGLYEQYF. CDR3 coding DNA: TGCAGTGCTAGATCCGGACTAGCGGGACTTTACGAGCAGTACTTC.

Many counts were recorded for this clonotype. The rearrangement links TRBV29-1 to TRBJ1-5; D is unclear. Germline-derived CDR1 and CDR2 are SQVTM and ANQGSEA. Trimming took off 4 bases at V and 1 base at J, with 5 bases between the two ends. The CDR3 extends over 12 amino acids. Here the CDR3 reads CSVGGSNQPQHF. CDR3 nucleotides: TGCAGCGTTGGTGGAAGCAATCAGCCCCAGCATTTT.

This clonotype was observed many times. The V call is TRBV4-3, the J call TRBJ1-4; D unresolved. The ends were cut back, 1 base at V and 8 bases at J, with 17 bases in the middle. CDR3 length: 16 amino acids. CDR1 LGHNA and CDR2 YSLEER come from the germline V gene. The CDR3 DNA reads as TGCGCCAGCAGCCAAGGCTACGGCGAAATAAGGGAAAAACTGTTTTTT. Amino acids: CASSQGYGEIREKLFF.